The 13 T cell receptor beta chains reported below all come from one sample, sequenced in a study of T cell responses to AZD1222 COVID-19 vaccine. Measured with immunoSEQ multiplex PCR; TCRdb has only the in-frame clones, and not every one. The table lists around 120,000 clones, about nine tenths of them singletons. Sequenced material: peripheral blood, taken on day 0 of AZD1222 vaccination. These receptors all stem from an adult in good health.

This chain connects TRBV18 to TRBJ2-3; 7 bases fit TRBD1. J lost 8 bases, V lost 4 bases, and 12 bases had no gene match. The CDR3 contains 15 residues. Germline V gene sequence: CDR1 KGHSH, CDR2 LQKENI. The CDR3 sequence is CASSRGQVTGATQYF. DNA for the CDR3: TGTGCCAGCTCACGTGGACAGGTAACGGGCGCTACGCAGTATTTT.

The V gene is TRBV10-3, the J gene TRBJ1-2; TRBD1 matches at 7 bases. Trimming took 6 bases from V and 2 from J; bases not matched to a gene: 6. Germline lookup yields CDR1 ENHRY and CDR2 SYGVKD. CDR3 length equals 14 residues. The CDR3 sequence: CAIRTGTVNYGYTF. The CDR3 DNA is TGTGCCATCAGAACCGGGACAGTAAACTATGGCTACACCTTC.

This clone was observed a handful of times. The genes are TRBV9 and TRBJ2-1; 10 bases fit TRBD2. V dropped 0 bases and J dropped 5; count of bases not matched to a gene: 2. The CDR3 loop spans 15 amino acids. Germline V lookup: CDR1 SGDLS, CDR2 YYNGEE. The CDR3 loop reads CASSVVGLADNEQFF. The DNA for the CDR3 is TGTGCCAGCAGCGTAGTCGGACTAGCGGACAATGAGCAGTTCTTC. The full variable domain, completed using reference TRBV9 and TRBJ2-1, is DSGVTQTPKHLITATGQRVTLRCSPRSGDLSVYWYQQSLDQGLQFLIQYYNGEERAKGNILERFSAQQFPDLHSELNLSSLELGDSALYFCASSVVGLADNEQFFGPGTRLTVL.

The V and J genes are TRBV4-1 and TRBJ1-1, with 9 bases identical to TRBD1. Trimming at V came to 4 bases and at J to 5 bases, leaving 5 bases not matched to a gene. The V gene's germline CDR1 is MGHRA and CDR2 YSYEKL. This CDR3 has 14 residues. The CDR3: CASSLTGGQTEAFF. CDR3 nucleotides: TGCGCCAGCAGCCTGACAGGGGGGCAAACTGAAGCTTTCTTT.

The gene calls are TRBV6-6 and TRBJ2-1, with D tentatively TRBD2 (5 bases). CDR1 and CDR2 from the germline V gene are MNHNY and SVGAGI (reference sequence). This CDR3 spans 16 amino acids. The germline V and J ends were trimmed by 4 bases and 5 bases, with 18 bases remaining between them. This chain's CDR3 is CASSLKEGWGNNEQFF. CDR3 nucleotide sequence: TGTGCCAGCAGTTTAAAAGAGGGTTGGGGAAACAATGAGCAGTTCTTC.

The gene calls are TRBV7-3 and TRBJ2-7; D may match TRBD1 or TRBD2 (5 bases each). The germline gives CDR1 SGHTA, CDR2 FQGTGA. V was clipped by 5 bases and J by 5 bases, with 16 bases between them. The CDR3 is 14 residues long. This chain's CDR3 is CASSPPGPRNEQYF. The DNA of the CDR3 is TGTGCCAGCAGCCCTCCGGGACCGAGGAACGAGCAGTACTTC.

A note on this clone: Other nucleotide sequences from this sample produce the same CDR3. This chain uses TRBV12-3 or TRBV12-4 with TRBJ1-3; the D is unclear. V lost 6 bases and J 4 bases, leaving 7 bases between the germline ends. This CDR3 is built from 12 residues. CDR3 sequence: CASSPAGNTIYF. DNA for the CDR3: TGTGCCAGCAGCCCAGCGGGAAACACCATATATTTT.

The chain carries TRBV6-5 and TRBJ1-1; D is perhaps TRBD1 (5 bases). V shed 6 bases and J shed 0 bases, with 14 bases lying between them. Germline CDR1 is MNHEY and CDR2 is SVGAGI. This CDR3 contains 15 residues. The CDR3 protein is CASRSGVGVNTEAFF. CDR3 nucleotide sequence: TGTGCCAGCAGATCAGGCGTGGGGGTGAACACTGAAGCTTTCTTT.

The chain is built from TRBV7-2 and TRBJ2-7, with D unclear. Trimming removed 9 bases from V and 4 bases from J, with 16 bases in between. In germline, CDR1 is SGHTA, CDR2 FQGNSA. The CDR3 has 13 residues. This chain's CDR3 is CASSSLPRYEQYF. Written as DNA, the CDR3 is TGTGCCAGTTCCTCGTTACCCCGTTACGAGCAGTACTTC.

The rearrangement uses TRBV6-6 and TRBJ1-2; D might be TRBD1 (5 bases). The CDR3 totals 12 residues. V lost 7 bases and J lost 7, with 13 bases in between. CDR1 and CDR2 from the germline V gene are MNHNY and SVGAGI (reference sequence). CDR3 in DNA: TGTGCCAGCACCCATTTTGGGGCTGGCTACACCTTC. It yields the protein CASTHFGAGYTF.

V is TRBV5-6 and J is TRBJ1-5; tentatively, D is TRBD1 (5 bases). The CDR3 contains 14 residues. Trimming took 0 bases from V and 5 from J, leaving 9 bases between them. Per germline, CDR1 SGHDT and CDR2 YYEEEE. In nucleotides, the CDR3 is TGTGCCAGCAGCTTGGAAAGGGACGATCAGCCCCAGCATTTT. Its translation: CASSLERDDQPQHF.

The chain links TRBV12-3 or TRBV12-4 to TRBJ2-7, with D perhaps TRBD1 (5 bases). The CDR3 extends over 13 amino acids. Between the trimmed V and J ends, which lost 7 bases and 3 bases, there was a span of 13 bases. CDR3 protein: CASTLGQGYEQYF. The CDR3 nucleotides read TGTGCCAGCACCTTGGGGCAGGGCTACGAGCAGTACTTC.

Only a few counts were recorded for this clone. This chain connects TRBV7-3 to TRBJ2-2, with D unresolved. Germline CDR1 and CDR2: SGHTA and FQGTGA. The CDR3 covers 13 residues. V lost 2 bases, J lost 7 bases, and 8 bases lay in between. The CDR3 here is CASSLPPFGELFF. The CDR3 DNA follows: TGTGCCAGCAGCTTACCCCCCTTCGGGGAGCTGTTTTTT.